The rows below give T cell receptor beta chains drawn from one sample of a study of cytomegalovirus exposure and HLA in healthy donors. Profiled with immunoSEQ multiplex PCR; TCRdb holds only in-frame clones, not every one. The sample contains approximately 22,000 clones, around 77% of which appear only once. The sample consisted of PBMCs. The origin of the receptors is a man aged 60-69 years in good health and CMV-seronegative. The CDR3 runs from the conserved cysteine through the conserved F or W. A D gene is named only where the DNA matches it firmly. Clone size is given for some rows only: seen once, a few or many times, or a class if the clone is expanded.

D: .
size: .
J: TRBJ2-3
V: TRBV6-1
CDR3: CASGNPRTKADTQYF
DNA: TGTGCCAGCGGTAATCCTAGGACAAAGGCAGATACGCAGTATTTT

D: .
size: few
J: TRBJ1-1
V: TRBV2
CDR3: CASRQDGGTEAFF
DNA: TGTGCCAGCAGACAGGATGGCGGTACTGAAGCTTTCTTT

D: TRBD1
size: .
J: TRBJ2-1
V: TRBV28
CDR3: CASSIIRAGGNEQFF
DNA: TGTGCCAGCTCTATAATCAGGGCAGGGGGTAATGAGCAGTTCTTC

D: TRBD2
size: .
J: TRBJ2-1
V: TRBV11-2
CDR3: CLSGVDFYNEQFF
DNA: TGTCTTAGCGGGGTGGATTTCTACAATGAGCAGTTCTTC

D: TRBD2
size: .
J: TRBJ2-1
V: TRBV19
CDR3: CATTTSGRSEQFF
DNA: TGTGCCACCACAACTAGCGGGAGAAGTGAGCAGTTCTTC

D: TRBD1
size: .
J: TRBJ2-7
V: TRBV7-8
CDR3: CASSTGQGHTEQYF
DNA: TGTGCCAGCAGCACGGGACAGGGCCACACCGAGCAGTACTTC

D: .
size: .
J: TRBJ1-5
V: TRBV6-5
CDR3: CASSEQGSNQPQHF
DNA: TGTGCCAGCAGTGAACAGGGAAGCAATCAGCCCCAGCATTTT

D: .
size: .
J: TRBJ1-1
V: TRBV5-6
CDR3: CASSGQVKAEAFF
DNA: TGTGCCAGCAGCGGGCAGGTAAAAGCTGAAGCTTTCTTT

D: .
size: .
J: TRBJ1-2
V: TRBV11-3
CDR3: CASSFPGRGGYTF
DNA: TGTGCCAGCAGCTTCCCCGGGCGGGGTGGCTACACCTTC

D: .
size: few
J: TRBJ1-2
V: TRBV30
CDR3: CAWSVSRQAWAPGSYTF
DNA: TGTGCCTGGAGTGTATCGAGACAGGCCTGGGCTCCTGGAAGCTACACCTTC

D: .
size: .
J: TRBJ1-2
V: TRBV11-2
CDR3: CASSSTFGYTF
DNA: TGTGCCAGCAGCTCGACATTTGGCTACACCTTC

D: TRBD1
size: .
J: TRBJ2-2
V: TRBV9
CDR3: CASSSWDRGGNTGELFF
DNA: TGTGCCAGCAGCTCGTGGGACAGGGGAGGTAACACCGGGGAGCTGTTTTTT

D: TRBD1
size: .
J: TRBJ2-3
V: TRBV5-6
CDR3: CASFTTQDRGLSDTQYF
DNA: TGTGCCAGCTTTACTACACAGGACAGGGGGCTCTCAGATACGCAGTATTTT

D: TRBD1
size: few
J: TRBJ1-5
V: TRBV5-6
CDR3: CASSLGQGWGGIQPQHF
DNA: TGTGCCAGCAGCTTAGGACAGGGATGGGGAGGAATTCAGCCCCAGCATTTT

D: .
size: once
J: TRBJ2-1
V: TRBV5-8
CDR3: CASSLAAGQHNEQFF
DNA: TGTGCCAGCAGCTTGGCCGCAGGGCAGCACAATGAGCAGTTCTTC

D: .
size: .
J: TRBJ1-5
V: TRBV30
CDR3: CAWSVRPGLGQPQHF
DNA: TGTGCCTGGAGTGTACGGCCGGGGTTAGGTCAGCCCCAGCATTTT

D: .
size: .
J: TRBJ1-1
V: TRBV5-4
CDR3: CASSLIKGGTGNTEAFF
DNA: TGTGCCAGCAGCTTGATTAAGGGGGGGACGGGGAACACTGAAGCTTTCTTT

D: .
size: .
J: TRBJ1-1
V: TRBV28
CDR3: CASSLRGGSTEAFF
DNA: TGTGCCAGCAGTTTGCGAGGGGGAAGCACTGAAGCTTTCTTT

D: .
size: few
J: TRBJ2-5
V: TRBV5-1
CDR3: CASSSAGETQYF
DNA: TGCGCCAGCAGCAGCGCGGGGGAGACCCAGTACTTC

D: TRBD2
size: .
J: TRBJ2-7
V: TRBV7-9
CDR3: CASSSRLAGGVEQYF
DNA: TGTGCCAGCAGCTCTAGACTAGCGGGGGGCGTCGAGCAGTACTTC

D: TRBD1
size: .
J: TRBJ2-1
V: TRBV7-3
CDR3: CASSRSGQGSNEQFF
DNA: TGTGCCAGCAGTCGAAGCGGACAGGGTTCCAATGAGCAGTTCTTC

D: TRBD2
size: few
J: TRBJ2-1
V: TRBV5-4
CDR3: CASSFLAGGGNEQFF
DNA: TGTGCCAGCAGCTTTCTAGCGGGGGGGGGCAATGAGCAGTTCTTC

D: .
size: .
J: TRBJ2-7
V: TRBV2
CDR3: CASRGGLMAARDYF
DNA: TGTGCCAGCAGGGGGGGACTCATGGCTGCGAGGGACTACTTC

D: TRBD1
size: .
J: TRBJ2-5
V: TRBV7-8
CDR3: CASGTPSDRDGWLQYF
DNA: TGTGCCAGCGGCACCCCTTCCGACAGGGACGGGTGGCTACAGTACTTC

D: TRBD1
size: .
J: TRBJ1-5
V: TRBV6-1
CDR3: CASSGGQGGGPFNQPQHF
DNA: TGTGCCAGCAGTGGCGGACAGGGCGGAGGTCCCTTCAATCAGCCCCAGCATTTT

D: TRBD1
size: once
J: TRBJ2-7
V: TRBV5-4
CDR3: CASSGWTGSSYEQYF
DNA: TGTGCCAGCAGCGGGTGGACAGGGAGCTCCTACGAGCAGTACTTC

D: TRBD1
size: .
J: TRBJ2-1
V: TRBV5-8
CDR3: CASSPGQSYNEQFF
DNA: TGTGCCAGCAGCCCGGGACAGTCGTACAATGAGCAGTTCTTC

D: TRBD2
size: .
J: TRBJ2-1
V: TRBV6-1
CDR3: CASSEGSGGTKSNEQFF
DNA: TGTGCCAGCAGTGAGGGGAGCGGGGGGACAAAAAGCAATGAGCAGTTCTTC

D: .
size: .
J: TRBJ1-1
V: TRBV5-6
CDR3: CASSFSGLTFF
DNA: TGTGCCAGCAGCTTTTCCGGACTGACTTTCTTT

D: TRBD2
size: .
J: TRBJ2-7
V: TRBV19
CDR3: CASSRGLAGPYEQYF
DNA: TGTGCCAGTAGCCGAGGACTAGCGGGACCGTACGAGCAGTACTTC

D: TRBD2
size: .
J: TRBJ2-3
V: TRBV7-2
CDR3: CASSLSEGLAGRAQYF
DNA: TGTGCCAGCAGCTTGTCCGAGGGACTAGCGGGGAGGGCGCAGTATTTT

D: .
size: .
J: TRBJ1-2
V: TRBV5-1
CDR3: CASSAGTGPYGYTF
DNA: TGCGCCAGCAGCGCCGGCACAGGGCCCTATGGCTACACCTTC

D: TRBD1
size: .
J: TRBJ1-4
V: TRBV30
CDR3: CAWKVGRGSTNEKLFF
DNA: TGTGCCTGGAAAGTGGGCAGGGGGTCAACTAATGAAAAACTGTTTTTT

D: .
size: once
J: TRBJ1-1
V: TRBV25-1
CDR3: CASSAGVWTEAFF
DNA: TGTGCCAGCAGTGCAGGGGTTTGGACTGAAGCTTTCTTT

D: .
size: few
J: TRBJ2-7
V: TRBV4-1
CDR3: CASSRGGIYEQYF
DNA: TGCGCCAGCAGCCGAGGAGGCATCTACGAGCAGTACTTC

D: TRBD1
size: few
J: TRBJ2-4
V: TRBV9
CDR3: CASSPGTVSILAKNIQYF
DNA: TGTGCCAGCAGCCCCGGGACAGTGTCAATCTTAGCCAAAAACATTCAGTACTTC

D: TRBD2
size: once
J: TRBJ2-1
V: TRBV7-9
CDR3: CASSAPGLAGVSEQFF
DNA: TGTGCCAGCAGCGCACCGGGACTAGCGGGAGTGAGTGAGCAGTTCTTC

D: .
size: few
J: TRBJ2-1
V: TRBV10-3
CDR3: CAINGRSYNEQFF
DNA: TGTGCCATTAACGGTCGCTCCTACAATGAGCAGTTCTTC

D: TRBD1
size: .
J: TRBJ1-2
V: TRBV7-6
CDR3: CASSATGKDGYPF
DNA: TGTGCCAGCAGCGCGACAGGGAAGGACGGCTACCCCTTC

D: .
size: .
J: TRBJ1-2
V: TRBV25-1
CDR3: CASSEVPGNGYTF
DNA: TGTGCCAGCAGTGAAGTCCCAGGGAATGGCTACACCTTC

D: .
size: .
J: TRBJ2-5
V: TRBV7-9
CDR3: CASSLRTAGETQYF
DNA: TGTGCCAGCAGCTTGCGGACGGCGGGGGAGACCCAGTACTTC

D: .
size: few
J: TRBJ2-7
V: TRBV29-1
CDR3: CSVQGDFYEQYF
DNA: TGCAGCGTCCAGGGGGACTTCTACGAGCAGTACTTC

D: .
size: .
J: TRBJ1-2
V: TRBV30
CDR3: CAWSVRGNYGYTF
DNA: TGTGCCTGGAGTGTAAGGGGTAACTATGGCTACACCTTC

D: .
size: few
J: TRBJ1-4
V: TRBV28
CDR3: CASSLFVTRELFF
DNA: TGTGCCAGCAGTTTATTTGTTACGAGGGAACTGTTTTTT

D: TRBD1
size: .
J: TRBJ1-1
V: TRBV28
CDR3: CASSLDRGRIDFF
DNA: TGTGCCAGCAGTCTGGACAGGGGACGGATCGATTTCTTT

D: TRBD1
size: .
J: TRBJ2-7
V: TRBV6-6
CDR3: CASRPQTGARTYEQYF
DNA: TGTGCCAGCAGACCCCAAACAGGGGCCCGAACCTACGAGCAGTACTTC

D: .
size: few
J: TRBJ1-4
V: TRBV4-1
CDR3: CASSAHTEYNEKLFF
DNA: TGCGCCAGCAGCGCACACACAGAATATAATGAAAAACTGTTTTTT

D: TRBD1
size: .
J: TRBJ2-4
V: TRBV6-1
CDR3: CASTPSTGGKNIQYF
DNA: TGTGCCAGCACCCCGTCTACAGGGGGGAAAAACATTCAGTACTTC

D: TRBD2
size: .
J: TRBJ2-7
V: TRBV2
CDR3: CASSTRTSGSNEQYF
DNA: TGTGCCAGCAGCACAAGGACTAGCGGGAGCAACGAGCAGTACTTC

D: TRBD1
size: .
J: TRBJ1-5
V: TRBV28
CDR3: CASSLYGQGSNQPQHF
DNA: TGTGCCAGCAGTTTATATGGACAGGGTAGCAATCAGCCCCAGCATTTT

D: .
size: .
J: TRBJ1-5
V: TRBV5-8
CDR3: CASNDDNRVYQPQHF
DNA: TGTGCCAGCAACGACGATAACAGGGTTTACCAGCCCCAGCATTTT

D: TRBD1
size: .
J: TRBJ2-5
V: TRBV5-4
CDR3: CASMGQGRQETQYF
DNA: TGTGCCAGCATGGGACAGGGGAGACAAGAGACCCAGTACTTC

D: TRBD2
size: .
J: TRBJ2-7
V: TRBV7-2
CDR3: CASSFLAGAYEQYF
DNA: TGTGCCAGCAGCTTCTTAGCGGGAGCGTACGAGCAGTACTTC